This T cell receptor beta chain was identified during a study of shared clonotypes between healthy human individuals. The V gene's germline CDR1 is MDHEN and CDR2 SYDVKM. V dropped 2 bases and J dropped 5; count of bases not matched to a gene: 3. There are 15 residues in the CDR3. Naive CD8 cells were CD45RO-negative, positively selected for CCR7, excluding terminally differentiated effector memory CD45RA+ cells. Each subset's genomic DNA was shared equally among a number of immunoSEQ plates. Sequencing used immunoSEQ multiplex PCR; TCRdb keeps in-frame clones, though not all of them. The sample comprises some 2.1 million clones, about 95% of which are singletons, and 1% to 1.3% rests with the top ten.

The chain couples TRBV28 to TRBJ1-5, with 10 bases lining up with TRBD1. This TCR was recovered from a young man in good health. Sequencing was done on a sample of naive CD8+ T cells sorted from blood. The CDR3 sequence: CASSLRTGGDQPQHF. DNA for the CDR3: TGTGCCAGCAGTTTACGGACAGGGGGGGATCAGCCCCAGCATTTT.